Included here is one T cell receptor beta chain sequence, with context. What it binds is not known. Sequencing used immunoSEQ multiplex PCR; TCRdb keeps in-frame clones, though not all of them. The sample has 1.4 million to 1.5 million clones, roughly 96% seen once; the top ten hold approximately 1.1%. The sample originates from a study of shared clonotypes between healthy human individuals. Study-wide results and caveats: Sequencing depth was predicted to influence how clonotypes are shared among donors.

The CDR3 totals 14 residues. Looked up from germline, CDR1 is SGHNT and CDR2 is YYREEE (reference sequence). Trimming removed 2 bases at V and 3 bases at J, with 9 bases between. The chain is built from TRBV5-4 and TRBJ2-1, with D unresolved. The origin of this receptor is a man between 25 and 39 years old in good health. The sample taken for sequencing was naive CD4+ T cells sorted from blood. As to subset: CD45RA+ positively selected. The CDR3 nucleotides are TGTGCCAGCAGCTTCCCCGACAACTACAATGAGCAGTTCTTC. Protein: CASSFPDNYNEQFF.